The 24 T cell receptor beta chains listed next were all sequenced from one sample in a study of blood T cell repertoires in COVID-19. Profiling relied on immunoSEQ multiplex PCR, and the TCRdb table lists in-frame clones only, not all of them. Of some 380,000 clones in the sample, 90% are singletons; the top ten hold approximately 7%. Sample: peripheral blood. These receptors originate from a man between 18 and 35 years old with active or convalescent COVID-19.

The V gene is TRBV7-2, the J gene TRBJ1-2; 8 bases align to TRBD1. This CDR3 spans 15 amino acids. The J segment lost 4 bases and the V segment lost 5 bases, leaving 9 bases of the junction unmatched. Germline assignment: CDR1 SGHTA and CDR2 FQGNSA. CDR3 nucleotide sequence: TGTGCCAGCAGCACACGGGACAGGTCGGGCTATGGCTACACCTTC. It yields the protein CASSTRDRSGYGYTF.

A remark on this clone: Other nucleotide sequences in the sample specify the same CDR3. V usage is TRBV27 and J usage is TRBJ1-5; tentative D call: TRBD1 (5 bases). The germline V gene encodes CDR1 MNHEY and CDR2 SMNVEV (reference sequence). CDR3 size: 14 residues. V lost 0 bases to trimming and J lost 7 bases, with 10 bases between them. The CDR3 DNA reads TGTGCCAGCAGTTTATCAGGGGCAGGGCAGCCCCAGCATTTT. Translation: CASSLSGAGQPQHF.

The chain recombines TRBV6-5 with TRBJ2-4; 7 nucleotides align to TRBD1. Germline-derived CDR1 and CDR2 are MNHEY and SVGAGI. CDR3 length: 12 residues. V lost 4 bases, J lost 7 bases, and 1 base stayed unmatched. The chain's CDR3 is CASSSTGNIQYF. DNA of the CDR3: TGTGCCAGCAGTTCGACAGGGAACATTCAGTACTTC.

The V gene is TRBV6-2 or TRBV6-3, the J gene TRBJ1-2, with 9 bases aligning to TRBD1. CDR3 length equals 15 residues. The V gene's germline CDR1 is MNHEY and CDR2 SVGEGT. V lost 3 bases, J lost 8 bases, and 10 bases stayed unmatched. CDR3 region: CASSYDLGTGNGYTF. The CDR3 DNA reads TGTGCCAGCAGTTATGACCTTGGGACAGGGAACGGCTACACCTTC.

The chain combines TRBV9 with TRBJ1-2, with 9 bases lining up with TRBD1. The CDR3 has 13 amino acids. V trimming: 4 bases; J trimming: 5 bases; junction bases outside the gene matches: 3. CDR1 and CDR2 from the germline V gene are SGDLS and YYNGEE. As DNA, the CDR3 is TGTGCCAGCAGCCGAGACAGGGGGTATGGCTACACCTTC. This gives the protein CASSRDRGYGYTF. Using reference TRBV9 and TRBJ1-2 for the parts outside the CDR3, the full variable domain is DSGVTQTPKHLITATGQRVTLRCSPRSGDLSVYWYQQSLDQGLQFLIQYYNGEERAKGNILERFSAQQFPDLHSELNLSSLELGDSALYFCASSRDRGYGYTFGSGTRLTVV.

The V and J genes are TRBV7-9 and TRBJ1-1; D may be TRBD1 (6 bases). CDR1 and CDR2 from the germline V gene are SEHNR and FQNEAQ (reference sequence). The ends were cut back, 6 bases at V and 2 bases at J, with 25 bases in the middle. The CDR3 spans 18 residues. CDR3 DNA sequence: TGTGCCAGCAGTGGGACTAGACAGGATTTCGGTTTCAACACTGAAGCTTTCTTT. Translating gives CASSGTRQDFGFNTEAFF.

This chain connects TRBV6-2 or TRBV6-3 to TRBJ2-7, with 12 bases that match TRBD2. This CDR3 is built from 15 residues. With V trimmed by 2 bases and J by 4 bases, 3 bases remained unmatched. Germline CDR1 reads MNHEY; CDR2 reads SVGEGT. CDR3 in amino acids: CASSYETSGGYEQYF. The CDR3 DNA follows: TGTGCCAGCAGTTACGAAACTAGCGGGGGGTACGAGCAGTACTTC.

V is TRBV5-1 and J is TRBJ1-1; D is ambiguous. With 3 bases removed from V and 4 bases from J, the gap between germline ends came to 13 bases. Germline CDR1 SGHRS, CDR2 YFSETQ. CDR3 length: 14 amino acids. Here the CDR3 DNA reads TGCGCCAGCAGCTGGACCGCGGCGGGCACTGAAGCTTTCTTT. Translation: CASSWTAAGTEAFF.

The chain has TRBV28 and TRBJ1-6; a possible D gene is TRBD1 (5 bases). Germline V gives CDR1 MDHEN, CDR2 SYDVKM. Trimming pared 2 bases from V and 5 bases from J, leaving 16 bases between. This CDR3 has 17 amino acids. The DNA for the CDR3 is TGTGCCAGCAGTTTACGAGTGGCAGGGCGGAATAATTCACCCCTCCACTTT. Translating it yields CASSLRVAGRNNSPLHF.

The chain is built from TRBV27 and TRBJ2-7; 8 nucleotides agree with TRBD1. Germline V gene data show CDR1 as MNHEY and CDR2 as SMNVEV (reference sequence). V was clipped by 2 bases and J by 3 bases; unmatched bases: 6. This CDR3 has 15 residues. The CDR3, as DNA: TGTGCCAGCAGTTTAGACGGACAGGGAGGCTACGAGCAGTACTTC. This encodes CASSLDGQGGYEQYF.

This chain links TRBV18 with TRBJ2-3; unclear D gene. Trimming shortened V by 2 bases and J by 1 base, and 7 bases separated the two germline ends. This CDR3 has 14 residues. CDR1 is KGHSH and CDR2 is LQKENI in the germline V gene. This CDR3 reads CASSPSIGTDTQYF. As DNA, the CDR3 is TGTGCCAGCTCACCATCAATTGGCACAGATACGCAGTATTTT.

CDR3 bases: TGTGCCAGCTCACCACGCCCAGGACAAGAGACCCAGTACTTC. Its protein product is CASSPRPGQETQYF. The V gene is TRBV18, the J gene TRBJ2-5; D gene uncertain. The V end lost 1 base, the J end lost 2 bases, and 8 bases lay between the germline ends. Germline CDR1 and CDR2: KGHSH and LQKENI. The CDR3 sequence is 14 residues long.

CDR3 amino acids: CASSQDRSRGYTF. For the CDR3, the DNA is TGTGCCAGCAGCCAAGACAGGTCCAGGGGCTACACCTTC. The chain combines TRBV3-1 (or the pseudogene TRBV3-2) with TRBJ1-2; D remains ambiguous. The CDR3 is 13 residues long. In germline, CDR1 is LGHDT, CDR2 YNNKEL (reference sequence). The V gene lost 0 bases and the J gene lost 8 bases, with 10 bases spanning the gap.

The chain links TRBV18 to TRBJ2-7; D is unresolved. Germline loops: CDR1 KGHSH, CDR2 LQKENI. Trimming removed 3 bases from V and 1 base from J, with 10 bases in between. The length of the CDR3 is 14 residues. The CDR3 DNA follows: TGTGCCAGCTCACCCGCCACTGTTTCCTACGAGCAGTACTTC. Amino acid sequence: CASSPATVSYEQYF.

This clone occurred once. The CDR3: CASSFQRGRETQYF. CDR3 coding DNA: TGTGCCAGCAGTTTCCAAAGGGGTAGGGAGACCCAGTACTTC. The V gene is TRBV28, the J gene TRBJ2-5; tentatively, D is TRBD1 (5 bases). The CDR3 sequence is 14 residues long. Germline CDR1 and CDR2: MDHEN and SYDVKM. V lost 3 bases, J lost 5 bases, and 13 bases lay in between.

The rearrangement joins TRBV24-1 to TRBJ1-2; unclear D gene. V lost 4 bases and J 5 bases, leaving 10 bases between the germline ends. This CDR3 has 13 residues. Germline V gene lookup returns CDR1 KGHDR and CDR2 SFDVKD. The CDR3, as DNA: TGTGCCACCAGTGACCACCTGAGTTATGGCTACACCTTC. It specifies CATSDHLSYGYTF.

The chain uses TRBV7-9 and TRBJ2-7, with 9 bases aligning to TRBD1. Trimming took 1 base from V and 5 from J; bases not matched to a gene: 6. This CDR3 is 15 amino acids long. Looked up from germline, CDR1 is SEHNR and CDR2 is FQNEAQ (reference sequence). The CDR3 protein is CASSLGRDRDNEQYF. The DNA of the CDR3 is TGTGCCAGCAGCTTAGGGCGGGACAGGGACAACGAGCAGTACTTC.

The chain carries TRBV19 and TRBJ2-1; D gene unclear. The CDR3 covers 11 residues. Germline V gene lookup returns CDR1 LNHDA and CDR2 SQIVND (reference sequence). The germline V and J ends were trimmed by 9 bases and 10 bases, with 13 bases remaining between them. The CDR3 DNA follows: TGTGCCAGCCGAGGATCATGGGAGCAGTTCTTC. Amino acids: CASRGSWEQFF.

This rearrangement joins TRBV27 to TRBJ2-1; D ambiguous. Germline lookup yields CDR1 MNHEY and CDR2 SMNVEV (reference sequence). The CDR3 consists of 13 residues. V lost 5 bases, J lost 8 bases, and 13 bases lay in between. The CDR3 reads CASSPRIQYEQFF. The DNA of the CDR3 is TGTGCCAGCAGTCCCAGGATTCAGTATGAGCAGTTCTTC.

The rearrangement links TRBV28 to TRBJ2-3; 11 bases fit TRBD2. V shed 5 bases and J 2 bases; nucleotides not matched to a gene: 15. CDR1 is MDHEN and CDR2 is SYDVKM in the germline V gene. The CDR3 is made up of 19 amino acids. DNA for the CDR3: TGTGCCAGCAGTCGAAATCTCGTTAGCGGGGGGGCGAACACAGATACGCAGTATTTT. It specifies CASSRNLVSGGANTDTQYF. The full variable domain, rest sourced from reference TRBV28 and TRBJ2-3, is DVKVTQSSRYLVKRTGEKVFLECVQDMDHENMFWYRQDPGLGLRLIYFSYDVKMKEKGDIPEGYSVSREKKERFSLILESASTNQTSMYLCASSRNLVSGGANTDTQYFGPGTRLTVL.

A remark on this clone: Other DNA sequences within the sample encode an identical CDR3. The chain combines TRBV2 with TRBJ2-2; a possible D gene is TRBD1 (5 bases). CDR1 and CDR2 (germline): SNHLY, FYNNEI. Trimming took 4 bases from V and 4 from J, leaving 7 bases between them. The CDR3 runs 13 residues. The CDR3 sequence is CASSVRGTGELFF. The CDR3 nucleotides read TGTGCCAGCAGTGTTAGGGGCACCGGGGAGCTGTTTTTT.

This chain uses TRBV19 with TRBJ1-5; TRBD1 is a possible D gene (6 bases). Germline lookup yields CDR1 LNHDA and CDR2 SQIVND (reference sequence). This CDR3 has 15 amino acids. With 7 bases removed from V and 7 bases from J, the gap between germline ends came to 20 bases. CDR3 residues: CASTLTGASLQPQHF. The CDR3 DNA reads as TGTGCCAGTACCCTGACAGGAGCGTCTTTGCAGCCCCAGCATTTT.

This clone came up a few times. DNA for the CDR3: TGTGCCAGCAGCTTAGCCTTGAACACTGAAGCTTTCTTT. Protein: CASSLALNTEAFF. This sequence joins TRBV7-9 and TRBJ1-1; no firm D call. Germline CDR1 SEHNR, CDR2 FQNEAQ (reference sequence). The CDR3 runs to 13 residues. V lost 0 bases, J lost 0 bases, and 2 bases lay in between.

This sequence joins TRBV6-5 and TRBJ1-1, with D possibly being TRBD1 (6 bases). This CDR3 region has 15 residues. Germline V gene data show CDR1 as MNHEY and CDR2 as SVGAGI. V was cut by 6 bases and J by 1 base, with 15 bases left in between. CDR3 DNA sequence: TGTGCCAGCAGGATACAGGGAATCAGGAACACTGAAGCTTTCTTT. This encodes CASRIQGIRNTEAFF.